The entry below gives a single T cell receptor beta chain sequence along with its context. Other nucleotide sequences in the sample specify the same CDR3. Generated by immunoSEQ multiplex PCR, the TCRdb table keeps only in-frame clones and is missing some. Of about 260,000 clones listed, around nine tenths are singletons. This sample is part of a study of blood T cell repertoires in COVID-19. The germline V gene has CDR1 SGHTA and CDR2 FQGNSA. V trimming: 1 base; J trimming: 4 bases; junction bases outside the gene matches: 5. CDR3 length: 16 amino acids. The sequencing input was peripheral blood. J is TRBJ2-1 and V is TRBV7-2, with 9 positions matching TRBD2. This clonotype was sampled from a man aged 40-49 years who had recovered from COVID-19. The CDR3 bases are TGTGCCAGCAGCTTAGTTGGACTAGCGAATTACAATGAGCAGTTCTTC. Its protein is CASSLVGLANYNEQFF.